This TCR beta chain was captured in a study of T cell clones after liver transplantation. Study-level information: Timepoints were pre-transplant, pre-withdrawal, and after withdrawal was completed or failed.

Germline-derived CDR1 and CDR2 are SGDLS and YYNGEE. Trimming removed 0 bases from V and 3 bases from J, with 10 bases in between. The CDR3 contains 15 residues. The table came from immunoSEQ multiplex PCR; TCRdb's copy has only in-frame clones and leaves some out. The sample holds roughly 49,000 clones, 55% to 75% seen once. CD3+CD4+ and CD3+CD8+ cells were FACS-sorted from thawed unstimulated PBMCs. This clone showed up just once. The antigen is unknown. Overall study findings and caveats: Post-transplant, graft-donor-reactive CD4 TCRbeta sequences in blood dropped significantly in most of the 8 subjects.

This sample comprised CD4+ T cells from blood, obtained less than 70 months after liver transplant. The chain has TRBV9 and TRBJ2-1, with a weak D call TRBD2 (6 bases). This TCR was recovered from a human patient who received a liver transplant. Some T cells may have come from the graft donor. CDR3 sequence: CASSVGDSVYNEQFF. The CDR3 DNA follows: TGTGCCAGCAGCGTAGGGGACTCCGTCTACAATGAGCAGTTCTTC.